The rows below give T cell receptor beta chains drawn from one sample of a study of control samples from healthy donors and cancer patients. Some clones are missing from TCRdb's copy, which holds only in-frame ones; the method was immunoSEQ multiplex PCR. The sample includes some 100,000 clones, approximately 95% of them seen just once. Sequencing was done on a sample of blood. The source of these receptors is a man aged 18 to 29 in good health. CDR3s include the opening cysteine and the closing phenylalanine or tryptophan. D genes are given only for firm matches. Only some rows state a clone size, as once, few, many or a class for expanded clones.

len: 16
d_gene: -
v_gene: TRBV7-9
j_gene: TRBJ2-3
abundance: once
CDR3aa: CASSPTARTGTDTQYF
CDR3nt: TGTGCCAGCAGCCCTACCGCTAGGACAGGCACAGATACGCAGTATTTT

len: 15
d_gene: -
v_gene: TRBV6-2/TRBV6-3
j_gene: TRBJ2-2
abundance: once
CDR3aa: CASTPLDWNAGELFF
CDR3nt: TGTGCCAGCACCCCCTTGGACTGGAACGCCGGGGAGCTGTTTTTT

len: 15
d_gene: TRBD1
v_gene: TRBV7-8
j_gene: TRBJ2-7
abundance: once
CDR3aa: CASSFPGQATREQYF
CDR3nt: TGTGCCAGCAGCTTCCCCGGACAGGCGACGAGGGAGCAGTACTTC

len: 17
d_gene: -
v_gene: TRBV11-2
j_gene: TRBJ2-7
abundance: -
CDR3aa: CASSSPLGEGHVYEQYF
CDR3nt: TGTGCCAGCAGCTCTCCTCTGGGGGAGGGACACGTCTACGAGCAGTACTTC

len: 16
d_gene: -
v_gene: TRBV18
j_gene: TRBJ2-3
abundance: -
CDR3aa: CASSPPTGEGTDTQYF
CDR3nt: TGTGCCAGCTCACCACCTACGGGGGAAGGTACAGATACGCAGTATTTT

len: 15
d_gene: -
v_gene: TRBV6-6
j_gene: TRBJ2-1
abundance: -
CDR3aa: CASSPTTDNYNEQFF
CDR3nt: TGTGCCAGCAGTCCCACAACGGACAATTACAATGAGCAGTTCTTC

len: 13
d_gene: -
v_gene: TRBV6-1
j_gene: TRBJ1-1
abundance: -
CDR3aa: CASSETDHAEAFF
CDR3nt: TGTGCCAGCAGTGAAACAGACCACGCTGAAGCTTTCTTT

len: 17
d_gene: -
v_gene: TRBV3-1/TRBV3-2
j_gene: TRBJ1-1
abundance: -
CDR3aa: CASSPESWVAENTEAFF
CDR3nt: TGTGCCAGCAGCCCAGAGTCCTGGGTCGCCGAGAACACTGAAGCTTTCTTT

len: 13
d_gene: -
v_gene: TRBV29-1
j_gene: TRBJ1-2
abundance: -
CDR3aa: CSAPMGGHYGYTF
CDR3nt: TGCAGCGCTCCGATGGGGGGCCACTATGGCTACACCTTC

len: 13
d_gene: -
v_gene: TRBV14
j_gene: TRBJ2-7
abundance: -
CDR3aa: CASSQGLKLEQYF
CDR3nt: TGTGCCAGCAGCCAAGGGTTGAAGCTCGAGCAGTACTTC

len: 13
d_gene: -
v_gene: TRBV5-1
j_gene: TRBJ2-7
abundance: -
CDR3aa: CASSLTRGYEQYF
CDR3nt: TGCGCCAGCAGCTTGACTAGGGGATACGAGCAGTACTTC

len: 15
d_gene: TRBD1
v_gene: TRBV7-9
j_gene: TRBJ2-2
abundance: -
CDR3aa: CASSPRDSYTGELFF
CDR3nt: TGTGCCAGCAGTCCCCGGGACAGTTACACCGGGGAGCTGTTTTTT

len: 12
d_gene: -
v_gene: TRBV14
j_gene: TRBJ2-7
abundance: -
CDR3aa: CASSQGRVEQYF
CDR3nt: TGTGCCAGCAGCCAAGGAAGGGTCGAGCAGTACTTC

len: 10
d_gene: -
v_gene: TRBV2
j_gene: TRBJ1-1
abundance: -
CDR3aa: CASTRLEAFF
CDR3nt: TGTGCCAGCACGAGACTTGAAGCTTTCTTT

len: 16
d_gene: TRBD1
v_gene: TRBV4-1
j_gene: TRBJ1-1
abundance: -
CDR3aa: CASSQDRGPSNTEAFF
CDR3nt: TGCGCCAGCAGCCAAGACAGGGGGCCCTCGAACACTGAAGCTTTCTTT

len: 14
d_gene: TRBD1
v_gene: TRBV19
j_gene: TRBJ1-5
abundance: -
CDR3aa: CASKRTGGNQPQHF
CDR3nt: TGTGCCAGTAAACGGACAGGGGGCAATCAGCCCCAGCATTTT

len: 16
d_gene: -
v_gene: TRBV15
j_gene: TRBJ2-5
abundance: -
CDR3aa: CATSREGAPEGETQYF
CDR3nt: TGTGCCACCAGCAGAGAAGGGGCACCGGAGGGGGAGACCCAGTACTTC

len: 14
d_gene: -
v_gene: TRBV6-1
j_gene: TRBJ1-3
abundance: -
CDR3aa: CASSDTGSGNTIYF
CDR3nt: TGTGCCAGCAGTGATACAGGCTCTGGAAACACCATATATTTT

len: 15
d_gene: -
v_gene: TRBV6-1
j_gene: TRBJ1-5
abundance: -
CDR3aa: CASSEAPGPNQPQHF
CDR3nt: TGTGCCAGCAGTGAAGCGCCAGGACCCAATCAGCCCCAGCATTTT

len: 16
d_gene: -
v_gene: TRBV19
j_gene: TRBJ1-5
abundance: -
CDR3aa: CASSIPGWDSNQPQHF
CDR3nt: TGTGCCAGTTCTATCCCAGGGTGGGATAGCAATCAGCCCCAGCATTTT

len: 14
d_gene: TRBD2
v_gene: TRBV7-8
j_gene: TRBJ2-5
abundance: -
CDR3aa: CASSFGTTKETQYF
CDR3nt: TGTGCCAGCAGCTTCGGGACTACGAAAGAGACCCAGTACTTC

len: 13
d_gene: -
v_gene: TRBV30
j_gene: TRBJ1-1
abundance: once
CDR3aa: CAWRSTANTEAFF
CDR3nt: TGTGCCTGGAGGTCAACAGCGAACACTGAAGCTTTCTTT

len: 13
d_gene: -
v_gene: TRBV30
j_gene: TRBJ1-5
abundance: -
CDR3aa: CAWSRRQNQPQHF
CDR3nt: TGTGCCTGGAGTCGTCGGCAAAATCAGCCCCAGCATTTT

len: 15
d_gene: TRBD2
v_gene: TRBV7-9
j_gene: TRBJ2-1
abundance: -
CDR3aa: CASSSGLAGVYEQFF
CDR3nt: TGTGCCAGCAGCTCGGGACTAGCGGGAGTATATGAGCAGTTCTTC

len: 16
d_gene: TRBD1
v_gene: TRBV11-2
j_gene: TRBJ2-2
abundance: -
CDR3aa: CASSPGQDHHTGELFF
CDR3nt: TGTGCCAGCAGCCCCGGACAGGACCACCACACCGGGGAGCTGTTTTTT

len: 19
d_gene: TRBD2
v_gene: TRBV7-3
j_gene: TRBJ2-2
abundance: -
CDR3aa: CASSRNLPGASGNTGELFF
CDR3nt: TGTGCCAGCAGCCGAAACCTCCCTGGGGCTAGCGGAAACACCGGGGAGCTGTTTTTT

len: 16
d_gene: TRBD1
v_gene: TRBV4-3
j_gene: TRBJ1-4
abundance: -
CDR3aa: CASSQDWRQGNEKLFF
CDR3nt: TGCGCCAGCAGCCAAGATTGGAGACAGGGAAATGAAAAACTGTTTTTT

len: 15
d_gene: -
v_gene: TRBV14
j_gene: TRBJ1-2
abundance: -
CDR3aa: CASSQDLTDIYGYTF
CDR3nt: TGTGCCAGCAGCCAAGATCTTACCGATATCTATGGCTACACCTTC

len: 12
d_gene: -
v_gene: TRBV5-5
j_gene: TRBJ1-1
abundance: -
CDR3aa: CASSPQVTEAFF
CDR3nt: TGTGCCAGCAGTCCCCAGGTAACTGAAGCTTTCTTT

len: 15
d_gene: -
v_gene: TRBV13
j_gene: TRBJ1-1
abundance: once
CDR3aa: CASSQNGGGKTEAFF
CDR3nt: TGTGCCAGCAGCCAAAATGGTGGGGGCAAGACTGAAGCTTTCTTT

len: 14
d_gene: TRBD1
v_gene: TRBV5-1
j_gene: TRBJ2-3
abundance: -
CDR3aa: CASHGTGVTDTQYF
CDR3nt: TGCGCCAGCCACGGGACAGGGGTCACAGATACGCAGTATTTT

len: 14
d_gene: -
v_gene: TRBV11-2
j_gene: TRBJ2-3
abundance: -
CDR3aa: CASSRGGVTDTQYF
CDR3nt: TGTGCCAGCAGCCGAGGGGGGGTGACAGATACGCAGTATTTT

len: 17
d_gene: -
v_gene: TRBV7-2
j_gene: TRBJ1-3
abundance: -
CDR3aa: CASSLDGQIFPGNTIYF
CDR3nt: TGTGCCAGCAGCTTAGATGGGCAGATCTTTCCCGGAAACACCATATATTTT

len: 14
d_gene: TRBD1
v_gene: TRBV5-1
j_gene: TRBJ1-4
abundance: -
CDR3aa: CASSLGRGREKLFF
CDR3nt: TGCGCCAGCAGCTTGGGCAGGGGGCGTGAAAAACTGTTTTTT

len: 15
d_gene: -
v_gene: TRBV6-6
j_gene: TRBJ1-5
abundance: -
CDR3aa: CASKGQPLSNQPQHF
CDR3nt: TGTGCCTCAAAAGGACAGCCCCTTAGCAATCAGCCCCAGCATTTT

len: 14
d_gene: TRBD1
v_gene: TRBV7-9
j_gene: TRBJ1-4
abundance: -
CDR3aa: CASSSGTGAEKLFF
CDR3nt: TGTGCCAGCAGCTCCGGGACAGGGGCTGAAAAACTGTTTTTT

len: 15
d_gene: -
v_gene: TRBV7-9
j_gene: TRBJ1-3
abundance: -
CDR3aa: CASNRGAHSGNTIYF
CDR3nt: TGTGCCAGCAACCGGGGGGCCCACTCTGGAAACACCATATATTTT

len: 15
d_gene: TRBD1
v_gene: TRBV14
j_gene: TRBJ2-7
abundance: -
CDR3aa: CASSQGTGPSYEQYF
CDR3nt: TGTGCCAGCAGCCAAGGGACAGGGCCTTCCTACGAGCAGTACTTC

len: 11
d_gene: -
v_gene: TRBV30
j_gene: TRBJ2-7
abundance: -
CDR3aa: CAWSVNYEQYF
CDR3nt: TGTGCCTGGAGTGTAAATTACGAGCAGTACTTC

len: 13
d_gene: -
v_gene: TRBV11-2
j_gene: TRBJ1-5
abundance: -
CDR3aa: CASSRGGREPQHF
CDR3nt: TGTGCCAGCAGCCGGGGGGGGAGGGAGCCCCAGCATTTT